This T cell receptor beta chain was documented in a study of PD-L1 blockade in urothelial cancer (TCRdb year 2017). Turning to the overall study: All patients started therapy in the mid-2010s and received atezolizumab 1,200 mg intravenously every 3 weeks. About 85% of the roughly 29 patients were identified as males with urothelial cancer of bladder origin, and a prior smoking history was reported by 18 of 29 patients. An ECOG performance status of 0 or 1 was recorded for the patients, and 0 to 3 prior chemotherapy regimens had been received by the patients. Blood samples were analyzed 3 weeks after the start of treatment (second dose) and 6 weeks after the start of treatment. Blood samples gave median yields of about 150,000 T cells and 65,000 to 85,000 unique TCRs, along with a median clonality of 0.080. The study, an exploratory multi-omic analysis, examined somatic, immune and clinical correlates of response to PD-L1 blockade with atezolizumab in urothelial cancer. Pretreatment tumor samples and matched peripheral blood, collected serially before and after atezolizumab treatment, underwent TCR sequencing. Durable clinical benefit was defined as progression-free survival longer than 6 months, and TCR features were also tested against progression-free and overall survival. Whole exome sequencing and RNA sequencing of pretreatment tumors were performed alongside TCR sequencing in the same patients. Several patients achieved durable clinical benefit and fewer than 25 did not. Pretreatment blood TCR-seq was available for nearly 30 patients, at least one posttreatment blood collection was obtained for 24 patients, and tumor TCR-seq was available for 24 patients.

The study at large found these results: A pretreatment peripheral blood TCR clonality below the median was linked to improved progression-free and overall survival. Because the sample size was small (n ≈ 29) and many exploratory analyses were performed, the results are intended to be hypothesis-generating. Among patients with durable benefit, tumor-associated TCR clones showed greater expansion in peripheral blood 3 weeks after treatment started (n = 22, p = 0.022).

A total of some 30 patients with locally advanced or metastatic urothelial carcinoma, treated at Memorial Sloan Kettering on a trial protocol, made up the cohort. Peripheral blood mononuclear cells were collected pretreatment and during treatment, at between 1 and 8 total time points per patient. The Qiagen DNeasy Blood extraction kit was used to purify genomic DNA from total PBMCs and from tumor samples. PBMCs were collected pretreatment and during treatment, and were isolated and stored as previously described. Concerning this clone: Its antigen is currently not known. No clone much larger than this one lies a single base away; base qualities are absent.

Each PCR received spiked-in synthetic TCR analog templates so that absolute template abundance could be estimated from read counts. TCRbeta CDR3 regions were amplified from genomic DNA with bias-controlled V and J gene primers using the immunoSEQ assay. Rearranged TCRbeta segments were sequenced at approximately 20X coverage. Regarding the original processing steps: Sequencing errors were corrected by clustering, and CDR3s were annotated against IMGT so that V, D and J genes could be assigned. Downstream analyses used only productive TCRbeta rearrangements, leaving out any out-of-frame or stop-codon sequences. To compute clonality, Shannon entropy was normalized by the log of the number of unique productive sequences and then subtracted from one. Fisher's exact test with Benjamini-Hochberg correction, using a cutoff of adjusted p below 0.01, was how clones that differed between time points or between blood and tumor were identified. TCRdb stores this immuneACCESS table with in-frame sequences only. Part of the clones is absent; in the studies checked, under half of the shortfall reflects unresolved V genes, and no reason is known for the rest. V and J calls and clone size come straight from that table; D and trimming were deduced from the DNA. This sample comprises 20,000 to 30,000 clones, around 82% of them detected only once. The top ten constitute 9.6% of the sample.

From the cysteine through the phenylalanine, the CDR3 covers 12 amino acids. Of all the DNA, just the CDR3 is kept, 36 bases in frame from base 1. The V end loses 4 bases and the J end loses 2 bases, and a stretch of 8 bases separates them. As encoded in the germline V gene, CDR1 is SQVTM while CDR2 is ANQGSEA. This receptor was obtained from a man between 65 and 85 years old with urothelial cancer. The sequence joins TRBV29-1 to TRBJ2-5, with no D gene named confidently. Sequencing was performed on PBMCs, taken around atezolizumab (anti-PD-L1) treatment. In nucleotide form, the sequence is TGCAGCGTTGGACACTTTCAAGAGACCCAGTACTTC. Translated, this gives CSVGHFQETQYF.